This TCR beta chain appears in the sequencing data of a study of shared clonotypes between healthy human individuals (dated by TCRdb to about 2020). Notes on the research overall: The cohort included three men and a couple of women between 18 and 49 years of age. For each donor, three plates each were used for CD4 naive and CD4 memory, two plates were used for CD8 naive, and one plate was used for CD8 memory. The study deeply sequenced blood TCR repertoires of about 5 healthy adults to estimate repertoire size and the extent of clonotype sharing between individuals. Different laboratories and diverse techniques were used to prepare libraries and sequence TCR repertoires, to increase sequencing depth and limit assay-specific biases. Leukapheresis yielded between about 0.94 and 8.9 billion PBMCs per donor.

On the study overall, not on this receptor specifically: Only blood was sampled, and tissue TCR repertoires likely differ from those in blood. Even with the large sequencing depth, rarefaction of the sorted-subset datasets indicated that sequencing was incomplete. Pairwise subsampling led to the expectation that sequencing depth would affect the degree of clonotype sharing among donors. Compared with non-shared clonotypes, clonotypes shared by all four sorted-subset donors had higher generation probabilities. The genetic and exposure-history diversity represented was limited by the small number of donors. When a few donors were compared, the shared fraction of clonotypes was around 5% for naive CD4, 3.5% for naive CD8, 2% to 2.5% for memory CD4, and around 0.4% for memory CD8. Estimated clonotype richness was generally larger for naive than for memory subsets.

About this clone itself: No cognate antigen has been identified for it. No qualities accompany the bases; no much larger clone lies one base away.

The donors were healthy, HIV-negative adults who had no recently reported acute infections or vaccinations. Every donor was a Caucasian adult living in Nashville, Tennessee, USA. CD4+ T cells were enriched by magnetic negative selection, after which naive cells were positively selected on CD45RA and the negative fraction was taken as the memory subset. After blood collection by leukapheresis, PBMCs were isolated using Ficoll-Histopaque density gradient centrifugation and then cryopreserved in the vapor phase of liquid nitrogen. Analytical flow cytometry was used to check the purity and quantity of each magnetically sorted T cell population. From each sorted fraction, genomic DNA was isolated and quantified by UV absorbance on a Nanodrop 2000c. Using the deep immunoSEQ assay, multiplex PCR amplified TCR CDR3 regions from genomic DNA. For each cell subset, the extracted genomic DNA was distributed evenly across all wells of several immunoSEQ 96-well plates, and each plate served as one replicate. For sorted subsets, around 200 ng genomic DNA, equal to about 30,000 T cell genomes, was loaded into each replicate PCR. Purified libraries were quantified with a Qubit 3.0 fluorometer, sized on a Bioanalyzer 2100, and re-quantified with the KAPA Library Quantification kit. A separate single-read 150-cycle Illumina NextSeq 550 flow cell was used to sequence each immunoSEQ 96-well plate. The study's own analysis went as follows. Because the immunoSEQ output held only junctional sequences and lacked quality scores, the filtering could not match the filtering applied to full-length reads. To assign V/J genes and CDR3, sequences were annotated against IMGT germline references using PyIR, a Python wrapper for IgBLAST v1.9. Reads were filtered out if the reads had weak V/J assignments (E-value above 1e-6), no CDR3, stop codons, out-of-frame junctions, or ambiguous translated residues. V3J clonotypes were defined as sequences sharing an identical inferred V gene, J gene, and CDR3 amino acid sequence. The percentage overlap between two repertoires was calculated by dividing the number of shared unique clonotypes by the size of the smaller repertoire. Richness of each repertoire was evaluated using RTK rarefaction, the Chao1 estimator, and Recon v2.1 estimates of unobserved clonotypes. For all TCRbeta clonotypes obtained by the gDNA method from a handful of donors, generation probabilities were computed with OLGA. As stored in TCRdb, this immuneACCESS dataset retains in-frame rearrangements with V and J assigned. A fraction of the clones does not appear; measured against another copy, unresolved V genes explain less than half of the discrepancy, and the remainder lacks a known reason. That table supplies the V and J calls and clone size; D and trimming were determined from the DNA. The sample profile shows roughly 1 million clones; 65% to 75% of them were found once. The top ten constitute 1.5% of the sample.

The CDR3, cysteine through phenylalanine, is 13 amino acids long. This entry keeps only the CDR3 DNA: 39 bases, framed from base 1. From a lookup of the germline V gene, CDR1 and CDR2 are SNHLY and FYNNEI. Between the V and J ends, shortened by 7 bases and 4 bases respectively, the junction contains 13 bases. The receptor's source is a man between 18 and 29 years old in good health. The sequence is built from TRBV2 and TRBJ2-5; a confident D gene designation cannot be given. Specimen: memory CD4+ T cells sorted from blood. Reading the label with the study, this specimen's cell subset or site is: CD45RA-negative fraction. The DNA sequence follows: TGTGCCAGCAACCCACCGGGCAGAGAGACCCAGTACTTC. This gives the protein CASNPPGRETQYF.